This T cell receptor (beta chain) derives from a study of immune cell composition in non-small cell lung cancer. Regarding the study as a whole: Overall clonality, unlike maximal tumour-associated clone frequency, did not predict TIL reactivity. Squamous carcinomas (approximately 80%) more often had tumour-associated clones >0.5% than adenocarcinomas (roughly 35%). Squamous lung tumours showed higher top 10 clone scores and clonality than adenocarcinomas.

Some clones are missing from TCRdb's copy, which holds only in-frame ones; the method was immunoSEQ multiplex PCR. The table has 3,000 to 4,000 clones, 65% to 70% seen once. This clone was observed a few times. The antigen is not known. The V gene's germline CDR1 is SGHAT and CDR2 FQNNGV. This CDR3 is built from 15 residues. Losses at the gene ends were 5 bases for V and 3 bases for J; bases not matched to a gene: 7. This TCR was recovered from a human donor with non-small cell lung cancer. This sequence joins TRBV11-2 and TRBJ2-7; 10 positions agree with TRBD2. Sequenced material: lung tumor tissue. CDR3: CASSTLAGADYEQYF. CDR3 bases: TGTGCCAGCAGCACTCTAGCGGGAGCTGACTACGAGCAGTACTTC.